One sample yielded the 30 T cell receptor beta chains listed below, sequenced in a study of early stage breast cancer tumors (dated 2017 in TCRdb). Preparation of the library involved the immunoSEQ multiplex PCR assay. TCRdb took over this immuneACCESS table, retaining in-frame rearrangements with V and J assigned. Such tables are incomplete; in checked studies, under half of the missing clones stem from an unresolved V gene, and the remainder is unexplained. This sample comprises about 50,000 clones, around 80% of them detected only once. The ten largest clones add up to 3.4% of the sample. Sequenced input: blood. The receptors derive from a person aged 40-50 years with breast cancer.

DNA of the CDR3: TGTGCCAGCAGCTCCCTCGGGGGGACTGAAGCTTTCTTT. Translated: CASSSLGGTEAFF. The rearrangement links TRBV7-8 to TRBJ1-1, with D possibly being TRBD1 (5 bases). The CDR3 is made up of 13 amino acids. The ends were cut back, 4 bases at V and 5 bases at J, with 11 bases in the middle. Germline V lookup: CDR1 SGHVS, CDR2 FQNEAQ. Together with reference TRBV7-8 and TRBJ1-1, the CDR3 gives the full variable domain: GAGVSQSPRYKVAKRGQDVALRCDPISGHVSLFWYQQALGQGPEFLTYFQNEAQLDKSGLPSDRFFAERPEGSVSTLKIQRTQQEDSAVYLCASSSLGGTEAFFGQGTRLTVV.

In its sample, this clone was seen a few times. The gene calls are TRBV6-4 and TRBJ2-2; 7 nucleotides match TRBD2. Germline assignment: CDR1 MRHNA and CDR2 SNTAGT. The V gene end was trimmed by 3 bases and the J gene end by 2 bases; junction bases not matched to a gene: 6. The CDR3 totals 16 residues. CDR3 DNA sequence: TGTGCCAGCAGTGAAGAGGGGACTAAAAACACCGGGGAGCTGTTTTTT. Translation: CASSEEGTKNTGELFF.

The CDR3 DNA reads TGTGCCAGCAGCTTAGGAGGGGATAAAGCTTTCTTT. Translating it yields CASSLGGDKAFF. This chain joins TRBV7-9 and TRBJ1-1, with a weak D call TRBD1 (5 bases). V was trimmed by 1 base and J by 9 bases, leaving 9 bases between them. This CDR3 comprises 12 residues. Per the germline V gene, CDR1 is SEHNR and CDR2 is FQNEAQ (reference sequence).

The V call is TRBV7-9, the J call TRBJ1-1; 8 bases are a match to TRBD1. Germline V CDR1 and CDR2: SEHNR, FQNEAQ (reference sequence). This CDR3 comprises 12 residues. The trim removed 2 bases at V and 14 bases at J, leaving 7 bases unmatched. CDR3 DNA: TGTGCCAGCAGCTTAATTCTGGACAGGGTCTTCTTT. Its translation is CASSLILDRVFF.

The rearrangement links TRBV29-1 to TRBJ2-1; the D gene is possibly TRBD1 (6 bases). V lost 5 bases and J lost 2, with 10 bases in between. This CDR3 contains 13 residues. Germline V gene lookup returns CDR1 SQVTM and CDR2 ANQGSEA. The chain's CDR3 is CSVPTGPYNEQFF. The CDR3 bases are TGCAGCGTTCCCACAGGGCCCTACAATGAGCAGTTCTTC.

The rearrangement links TRBV11-1 to TRBJ2-4; D gene unclear. The CDR3 is 13 residues long. Trimming shortened V by 0 bases and J by 7 bases, and 7 bases separated the two germline ends. Germline lookup yields CDR1 SGHAT and CDR2 FQDESV (reference sequence). The CDR3 reads CASSLAAANIQYF. The CDR3 coding sequence is TGTGCCAGCAGCTTAGCGGCCGCGAACATTCAGTACTTC.

This rearrangement joins TRBV28 to TRBJ1-5; possible D gene TRBD1, 5 bases. Germline V gives CDR1 MDHEN, CDR2 SYDVKM. The CDR3 is 13 residues long. V dropped 5 bases and J dropped 3 bases, with 8 bases sitting between them. Here the CDR3 DNA reads TGTGCCAGCAGTCGGGACCTCAATCAGCCCCAGCATTTT. Translated: CASSRDLNQPQHF. Drawing the rest from reference TRBV28 and TRBJ1-5, the complete variable domain is DVKVTQSSRYLVKRTGEKVFLECVQDMDHENMFWYRQDPGLGLRLIYFSYDVKMKEKGDIPEGYSVSREKKERFSLILESASTNQTSMYLCASSRDLNQPQHFGDGTRLSIL.

The CDR3 reads CASSLSADYNSPLHF. CDR3 sequence (DNA): TGCGCCAGCAGCTTGTCGGCGGACTATAATTCACCCCTCCACTTT. The chain combines TRBV5-1 with TRBJ1-6; D call uncertain. CDR1 and CDR2 from the germline V gene are SGHRS and YFSETQ. The CDR3 is made up of 15 amino acids. V was cut by 1 base and J by 3 bases, with 8 bases left in between.

The CDR3 here is CASSLTGGNQPQHF. Here the CDR3 DNA reads TGTGCCAGCAGTTTGACAGGGGGCAATCAGCCCCAGCATTTT. This sequence joins TRBV27 and TRBJ1-5; 8 bases line up with TRBD1. After removal of 3 bases from V and 2 bases from J, the junction contained 0 bases not matched to a gene. The germline V gene encodes CDR1 MNHEY and CDR2 SMNVEV (reference sequence). The CDR3 is 14 amino acids.

The chain employs TRBV5-1 and TRBJ2-5; D might be TRBD2 (5 bases). Trimming pared 5 bases from V and 3 bases from J, leaving 20 bases between. Germline V gene data show CDR1 as SGHRS and CDR2 as YFSETQ. The CDR3 contains 16 residues. Here the CDR3 DNA reads TGCGCCAGCAGTGTGGGGAGCGCCCCTGTCGAAGAGACCCAGTACTTC. It specifies CASSVGSAPVEETQYF.

This rearrangement joins TRBV2 to TRBJ2-5; TRBD2 aligns across 7 bases. The V gene end was trimmed by 11 bases and the J gene end by 5 bases; junction bases not matched to a gene: 11. This CDR3 is built from 13 residues. CDR1 and CDR2 (germline): SNHLY, FYNNEI. CDR3 nucleotide sequence: TGTGCCCGAGGCGGGAGTATGATGGAGACCCAGTACTTC. This encodes CARGGSMMETQYF.

The chain uses TRBV7-8 and TRBJ2-5, with unresolved D. The V end lost 3 bases, the J end lost 4 bases, and 9 bases lay between the germline ends. The CDR3 has 13 amino acids. The V gene's germline CDR1 is SGHVS and CDR2 FQNEAQ. As DNA, the CDR3 is TGTGCCAGCAGCTTTCAGTGGGGAGAGACCCAGTACTTC. Its translation is CASSFQWGETQYF. Filled out from reference TRBV7-8 and TRBJ2-5, the complete variable domain reads GAGVSQSPRYKVAKRGQDVALRCDPISGHVSLFWYQQALGQGPEFLTYFQNEAQLDKSGLPSDRFFAERPEGSVSTLKIQRTQQEDSAVYLCASSFQWGETQYFGPGTRLLVL.

The chain carries TRBV5-1 and TRBJ2-1; perhaps D is TRBD1 or TRBD2 (6 bases each). In germline, CDR1 is SGHRS, CDR2 YFSETQ. The V and J ends lost 5 bases and 7 bases respectively, with 13 bases between them. The CDR3 is made up of 13 amino acids. This CDR3 reads CASRYREVNEQFF. CDR3 bases: TGCGCCAGCAGGTACAGGGAGGTGAATGAGCAGTTCTTC. Full variable domain (outside the CDR3, taken from reference TRBV5-1 and TRBJ2-1): KAGVTQTPRYLIKTRGQQVTLSCSPISGHRSVSWYQQTPGQGLQFLFEYFSETQRNKGNFPGRFSGRQFSNSRSEMNVSTLELGDSALYLCASRYREVNEQFFGPGTRLTVL.

The chain joins TRBV4-2 to TRBJ2-4, with 10 bases lining up with TRBD2. The CDR3 is 15 amino acids. Per germline, CDR1 LGHNA and CDR2 YNFKEQ. Trimming cost V 0 bases and J 7 bases; bases outside gene matches: 3. The CDR3 nucleotides read TGTGCCAGCAGCCAAGAAGCGGGAGGGGGCAACATTCAGTACTTC. This sequence encodes CASSQEAGGGNIQYF.

As to this clone: Other DNA sequences of this sample code for an identical CDR3. The V and J genes are TRBV7-6 and TRBJ2-7; TRBD2 agrees at 12 bases. V dropped 6 bases and J dropped 2; count of bases not matched to a gene: 5. The CDR3 loop spans 15 amino acids. The V gene's germline CDR1 is SGHVS and CDR2 FNYEAQ. CDR3 nucleotide sequence: TGTGCCAGCAGTTCTCTAGCGGGAGGGACCTACGAGCAGTACTTC. This codes for CASSSLAGGTYEQYF.

This clone was recorded only once. The chain recombines TRBV18 with TRBJ2-1; D is unresolved. This CDR3 contains 12 residues. Between the trimmed V and J ends, which lost 3 bases and 7 bases, there was a span of 7 bases. Looked up from germline, CDR1 is KGHSH and CDR2 is LQKENI. The CDR3 region is CASSPDGNEQFF. The CDR3 DNA is TGTGCCAGCTCACCGGACGGTAATGAGCAGTTCTTC.

The chain has TRBV5-5 and TRBJ1-5; 10 bases fit TRBD1. This CDR3 has 15 amino acids. Losses at the gene ends were 2 bases for V and 6 bases for J; bases not matched to a gene: 5. CDR1 and CDR2 from the germline V gene are SGHKS and YYEKEE (reference sequence). CDR3 amino acids: CASSLTTGGGQPQHF. Here the CDR3 DNA reads TGTGCCAGCAGCTTAACGACAGGGGGCGGTCAGCCCCAGCATTTT.

The rearrangement links TRBV5-8 to TRBJ1-5, with 10 bases identical to TRBD1. The CDR3 runs 18 residues. V shed 0 bases, J shed 3 bases, and the junction held 9 bases outside the gene matches. The V gene's germline CDR1 is SGHTS and CDR2 YDEGEE. The CDR3 DNA reads TGTGCCAGCAGCTTGGACCTCGGGACAGGGGCGACCAATCAGCCCCAGCATTTT. This gives the protein CASSLDLGTGATNQPQHF.

This clone has a single count. This chain uses TRBV11-3 with TRBJ2-1; D remains unclear. The CDR3 is 13 amino acids. The ends were cut back, 3 bases at V and 5 bases at J, with 8 bases in the middle. Germline CDR1 is SGHNT and CDR2 is YENEEA. The CDR3, as DNA: TGTGCCAGCAGCTTGGCTGGGAACAATGAGCAGTTCTTC. This codes for CASSLAGNNEQFF. The whole variable domain, remainder taken from reference TRBV11-3 and TRBJ2-1, is EAGVVQSPRYKIIEKKQPVAFWCNPISGHNTLYWYLQNLGQGPELLIRYENEEAVDDSQLPKDRFSAERLKGVDSTLKIQPAELGDSAVYLCASSLAGNNEQFFGPGTRLTVL.

The chain recombines TRBV5-1 with TRBJ1-1; 7 positions agree with TRBD1. Germline V gene data show CDR1 as SGHRS and CDR2 as YFSETQ. CDR3 length equals 13 residues. The J segment lost 8 bases and the V segment lost 5 bases, leaving 9 bases of the junction unmatched. The CDR3, as DNA: TGCGCCAGCAGACCCGAAGTGACAGGGGAAGCTTTCTTT. Its translation is CASRPEVTGEAFF.

The rearrangement links TRBV5-4 to TRBJ2-6; 12 bases align to TRBD1. V shed 5 bases, J shed 2 bases, and the junction held 14 bases outside the gene matches. Germline CDR1 SGHNT, CDR2 YYREEE (reference sequence). CDR3 length equals 20 residues. Here the CDR3 DNA reads TGTGCCAGCAGTCGGGGGACAGGGGGCAAAAGTCCCACTGGGGCCAACGTCCTGACTTTC. It translates to CASSRGTGGKSPTGANVLTF.

In its sample, this clone was seen once. The rearrangement links TRBV5-1 to TRBJ1-4; the match to TRBD1 covers 7 bases. In germline, CDR1 is SGHRS, CDR2 YFSETQ. CDR3 length: 18 residues. V lost 0 bases to trimming and J lost 4 bases; unmatched junction nucleotides: 12. The CDR3 coding sequence is TGCGCCAGCAGCTTGGGACAACAGGGGAGGATAGGTAATGAAAAACTGTTTTTT. Its protein product is CASSLGQQGRIGNEKLFF.

This clone was seen a single time. The chain carries TRBV2 and TRBJ1-5; TRBD1 is a possible D gene (6 bases). In germline, CDR1 is SNHLY, CDR2 FYNNEI. The ends were cut back, 8 bases at V and 3 bases at J, with 14 bases in the middle. This CDR3 comprises 14 residues. The CDR3 nucleotides read TGTGCCAGCCGGATCGACAGGATCAATCAGCCCCAGCATTTT. As protein: CASRIDRINQPQHF.

CDR3 amino acids: CASSSNPPGTSGRAYNEQFF. CDR3 bases: TGCGCCAGCAGCTCGAACCCGCCCGGGACTAGCGGGAGGGCTTACAATGAGCAGTTCTTC. V usage is TRBV5-1 and J usage is TRBJ2-1; 16 bases are a match to TRBD2. V lost 3 bases, J lost 4 bases, and 13 bases stayed unmatched. CDR3 size: 20 residues. Germline CDR1 and CDR2: SGHRS and YFSETQ.

This rearrangement joins TRBV5-5 to TRBJ1-3; weak D call: TRBD1 (5 bases). Germline CDR1 SGHKS, CDR2 YYEKEE (reference sequence). V was shortened by 3 bases and J by 4 bases, with 14 bases between the two germline ends. This CDR3 is 15 amino acids long. DNA of the CDR3: TGTGCCAGCAGCTGGGACGGGGCCCGGGGAAACACCATATATTTT. It encodes CASSWDGARGNTIYF.

The chain employs TRBV6-5 and TRBJ2-5; maybe TRBD1 (5 bases). Trimming pared 6 bases from V and 11 bases from J, leaving 22 bases between. Looked up from germline, CDR1 is MNHEY and CDR2 is SVGAGI. This CDR3 contains 14 residues. The CDR3, as DNA: TGTGCCAGCAGCCAAACCCCCCAAGGGGCATATCAGTACTTC. Translating gives CASSQTPQGAYQYF.

V is TRBV28 and J is TRBJ2-7, with no clear D. The CDR3 sequence is 12 residues long. Germline V gives CDR1 MDHEN, CDR2 SYDVKM. Between the trimmed V and J ends, which lost 7 bases and 7 bases, there was a span of 14 bases. CDR3 region: CASKSWTEEQYF. The DNA for the CDR3 is TGTGCCAGCAAATCATGGACCGAGGAGCAGTACTTC.

V is TRBV7-9 and J is TRBJ2-3, with D tentatively TRBD2 (7 bases). V lost 5 bases, J lost 6 bases, and 18 bases lay in between. The CDR3 covers 15 residues. The germline V gene has CDR1 SEHNR and CDR2 FQNEAQ (reference sequence). The CDR3 bases are TGTGCCAGCAGCCGAAGGGGGAGGGCTGAGGATACGCAGTATTTT. Its protein is CASSRRGRAEDTQYF.

The chain is built from TRBV29-1 and TRBJ1-1; TRBD1 agrees at 10 bases. The CDR3 has 13 amino acids. Germline V gene sequence: CDR1 SQVTM, CDR2 ANQGSEA. V lost 7 bases and J lost 4; bases outside the gene matches: 6. As DNA, the CDR3 is TGCAGCGGACAGGGGGCCGGGTTCACTGAAGCTTTCTTT. Translated: CSGQGAGFTEAFF.

The V and J genes are TRBV18 and TRBJ2-7; 7 positions agree with TRBD2. V lost 1 base, J lost 4 bases, and 4 bases stayed unmatched. In germline, CDR1 is KGHSH, CDR2 LQKENI. The CDR3 has 14 amino acids. This CDR3 reads CASSPRLAVYEQYF. CDR3 sequence (DNA): TGTGCCAGCTCACCACGGCTAGCGGTATACGAGCAGTACTTC. Drawing the rest from reference TRBV18 and TRBJ2-7, the complete variable domain is NAGVMQNPRHLVRRRGQEARLRCSPMKGHSHVYWYRQLPEEGLKFMVYLQKENIIDESGMPKERFSAEFPKEGPSILRIQQVVRGDSAAYFCASSPRLAVYEQYFGPGTRLTVT.